This is a list of T cell receptor beta chains from one sample in a study of T-cell memory formation after mild COVID-19. TCRdb redid the calling of the 5' RACE reads with MiXCR, one entry per CDR3 protein. The sample contains around 430,000 distinct CDR3 sequences, about 17% of which appear only once. Sequencing was done on a sample of PBMCs or a T cell subset sorted from them (not recorded which). The receptor source for this set is a man between 18 and 29 years old who had mild COVID-19 (a few samples of this study predate the infection). Cell type and time point are not known. Each CDR3 is given without its conserved first and last residue.

j_gene	v_gene	len	CDR3aa
TRBJ1-1	TRBV7-9	12	ASSWTGANTEAF
TRBJ2-2	TRBV20-1	11	SAPSRLTGELF
TRBJ2-3	TRBV29-1	11	SVQGAGADTQY
TRBJ2-1	TRBV20-1	10	SARGQNNEQF
TRBJ2-7	TRBV20-1	10	SARTRPNEQY
TRBJ1-5	TRBV24-1	16	ATSDFKPKTGDNQPQH
TRBJ1-2	TRBV7-2	11	ASSPQIDYGYT
TRBJ1-1	TRBV7-9	14	ASSPGGGQTNTEAF
TRBJ2-2	TRBV24-1	13	ATSDLRGDTGELF
TRBJ2-3	TRBV5-1	13	ASRPGREKIDTQY
TRBJ1-2	TRBV24-1	10	ATSDYKGGYT
TRBJ2-5	TRBV4-3	12	ASSLNRLAETQY
TRBJ1-4	TRBV7-9	11	ASSWGQDEKLF
TRBJ2-3	TRBV12-3/TRBV12-4	10	ASSSHSDTQY
TRBJ2-3	TRBV9	15	ASSGPTSGGGTDTQY
TRBJ1-1	TRBV6-5	13	DSSRRTGANTEAF